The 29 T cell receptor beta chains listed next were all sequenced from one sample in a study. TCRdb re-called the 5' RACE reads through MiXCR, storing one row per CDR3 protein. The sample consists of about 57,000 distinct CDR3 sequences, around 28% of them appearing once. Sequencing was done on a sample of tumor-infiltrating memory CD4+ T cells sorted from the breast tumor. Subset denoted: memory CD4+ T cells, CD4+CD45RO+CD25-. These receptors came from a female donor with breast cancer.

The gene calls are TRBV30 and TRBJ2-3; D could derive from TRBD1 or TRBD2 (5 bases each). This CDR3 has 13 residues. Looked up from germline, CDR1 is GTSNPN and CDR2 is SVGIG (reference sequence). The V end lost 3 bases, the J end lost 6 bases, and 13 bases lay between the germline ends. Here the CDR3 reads CAWSVQEGDTQYF. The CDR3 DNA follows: TGTGCCTGGAGCGTACAAGAGGGGGATACGCAGTATTTT.

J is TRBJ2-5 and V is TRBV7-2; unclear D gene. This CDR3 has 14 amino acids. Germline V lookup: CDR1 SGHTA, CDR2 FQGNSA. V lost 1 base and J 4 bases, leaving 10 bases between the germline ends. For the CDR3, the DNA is TGTGCCAGCAGCTTAGGGCAGTCCCCAGAGACCCAGTACTTC. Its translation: CASSLGQSPETQYF.

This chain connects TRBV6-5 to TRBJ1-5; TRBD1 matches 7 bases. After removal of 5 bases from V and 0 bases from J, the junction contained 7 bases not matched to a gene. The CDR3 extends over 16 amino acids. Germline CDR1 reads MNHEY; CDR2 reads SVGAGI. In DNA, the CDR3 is TGTGCCAGCAGTCGGACAGGTCCCTATAGCAATCAGCCCCAGCATTTT. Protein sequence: CASSRTGPYSNQPQHF.

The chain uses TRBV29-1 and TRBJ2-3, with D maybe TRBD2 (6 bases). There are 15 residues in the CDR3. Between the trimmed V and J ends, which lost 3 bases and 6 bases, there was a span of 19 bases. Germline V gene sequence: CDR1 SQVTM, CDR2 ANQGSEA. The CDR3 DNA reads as TGCAGCGTTGAGGACCCAGGGACTCTTGAGGATACGCAGTATTTT. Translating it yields CSVEDPGTLEDTQYF.

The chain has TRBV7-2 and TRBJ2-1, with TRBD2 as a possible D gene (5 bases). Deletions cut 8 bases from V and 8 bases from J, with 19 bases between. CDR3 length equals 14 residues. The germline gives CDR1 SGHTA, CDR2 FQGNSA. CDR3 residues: CASSRLGSEDEQFF. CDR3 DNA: TGTGCCAGCTCTCGTCTAGGTTCGGAGGATGAGCAGTTCTTC.

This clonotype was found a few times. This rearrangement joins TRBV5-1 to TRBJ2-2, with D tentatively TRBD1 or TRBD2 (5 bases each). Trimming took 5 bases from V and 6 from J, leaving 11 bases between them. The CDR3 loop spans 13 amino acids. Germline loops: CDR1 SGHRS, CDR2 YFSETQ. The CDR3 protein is CASSRDRPGELFF. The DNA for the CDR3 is TGCGCCAGCAGTCGGGACCGTCCCGGGGAGCTGTTTTTT.

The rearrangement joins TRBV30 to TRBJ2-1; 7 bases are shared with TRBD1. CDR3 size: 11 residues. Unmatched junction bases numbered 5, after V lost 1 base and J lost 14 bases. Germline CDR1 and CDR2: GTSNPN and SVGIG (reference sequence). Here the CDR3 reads CAWSARQGKFF. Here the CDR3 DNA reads TGTGCCTGGAGTGCCCGACAGGGAAAGTTCTTC.

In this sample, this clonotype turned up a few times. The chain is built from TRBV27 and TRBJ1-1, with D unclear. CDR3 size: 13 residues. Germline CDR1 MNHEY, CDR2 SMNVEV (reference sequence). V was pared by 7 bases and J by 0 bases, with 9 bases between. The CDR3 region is CASTRTMNTEAFF. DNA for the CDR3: TGTGCCAGCACCCGGACTATGAACACTGAAGCTTTCTTT.

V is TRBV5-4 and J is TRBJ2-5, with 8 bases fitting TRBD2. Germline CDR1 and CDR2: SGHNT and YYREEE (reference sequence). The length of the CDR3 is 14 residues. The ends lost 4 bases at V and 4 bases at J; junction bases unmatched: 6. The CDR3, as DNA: TGTGCCAGCAGCGGACGGGAGGGCCCAGAGACCCAGTACTTC. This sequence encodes CASSGREGPETQYF.

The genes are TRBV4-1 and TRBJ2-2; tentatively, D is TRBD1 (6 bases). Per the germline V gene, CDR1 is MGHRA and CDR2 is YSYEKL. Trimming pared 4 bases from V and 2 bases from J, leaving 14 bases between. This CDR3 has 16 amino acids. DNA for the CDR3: TGCGCCAGCAGCCCCCTCAGGGGTGTTAACACCGGGGAGCTGTTTTTT. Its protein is CASSPLRGVNTGELFF.

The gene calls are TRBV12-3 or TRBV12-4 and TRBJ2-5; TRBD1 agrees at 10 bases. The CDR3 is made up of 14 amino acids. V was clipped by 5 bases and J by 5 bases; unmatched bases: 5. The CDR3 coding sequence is TGTGCCAGCAGTACCGGGACAGGGGTGGAGACCCAGTACTTC. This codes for CASSTGTGVETQYF.

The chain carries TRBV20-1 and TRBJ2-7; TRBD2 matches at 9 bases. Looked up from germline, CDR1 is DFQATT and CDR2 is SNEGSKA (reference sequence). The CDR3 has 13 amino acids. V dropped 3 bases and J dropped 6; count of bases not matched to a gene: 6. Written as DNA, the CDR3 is TGCAGTGCTAGTCCCTGGCGGGGGGGCGAGCAGTACTTC. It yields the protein CSASPWRGGEQYF.

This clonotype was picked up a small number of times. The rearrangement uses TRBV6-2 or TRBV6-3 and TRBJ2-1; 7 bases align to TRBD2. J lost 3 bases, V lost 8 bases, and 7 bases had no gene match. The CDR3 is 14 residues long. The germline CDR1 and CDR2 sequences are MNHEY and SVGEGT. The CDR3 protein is CASERDSIYNEQFF. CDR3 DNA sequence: TGTGCCAGCGAGCGGGACTCCATCTACAATGAGCAGTTCTTC.

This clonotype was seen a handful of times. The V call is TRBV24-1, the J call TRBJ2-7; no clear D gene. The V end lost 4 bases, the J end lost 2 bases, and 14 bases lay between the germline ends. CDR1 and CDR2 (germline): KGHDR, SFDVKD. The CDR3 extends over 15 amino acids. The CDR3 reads CATSERADGTYEQYF. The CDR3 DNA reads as TGTGCCACCAGTGAACGGGCCGACGGCACCTACGAGCAGTACTTC.

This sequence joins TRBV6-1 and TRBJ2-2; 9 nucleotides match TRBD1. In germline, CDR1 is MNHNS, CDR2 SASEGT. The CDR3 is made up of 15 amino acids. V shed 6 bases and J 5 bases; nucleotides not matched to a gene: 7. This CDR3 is CASRGGQGETGELFF. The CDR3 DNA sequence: TGTGCCAGCAGAGGGGGACAGGGTGAGACCGGGGAGCTGTTTTTT.

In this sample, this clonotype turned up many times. CDR3 region: CASRREGTATEAFF. The CDR3 nucleotides are TGTGCCAGCAGGCGGGAGGGGACAGCCACTGAAGCTTTCTTT. The gene calls are TRBV7-9 and TRBJ1-1; 7 bases map to TRBD1. This CDR3 spans 14 amino acids. The V gene end was trimmed by 6 bases and the J gene end by 4 bases; junction bases not matched to a gene: 8. Looked up from germline, CDR1 is SEHNR and CDR2 is FQNEAQ (reference sequence). The full variable domain, in which reference TRBV7-9 and TRBJ1-1 provide the parts outside the CDR3, is DTGVSQNPRHKITKRGQNVTFRCDPISEHNRLYWYRQTLGQGPEFLTYFQNEAQLEKSRLLSDRFSAERPKGSFSTLEIQRTEQGDSAMYLCASRREGTATEAFFGQGTRLTVV.

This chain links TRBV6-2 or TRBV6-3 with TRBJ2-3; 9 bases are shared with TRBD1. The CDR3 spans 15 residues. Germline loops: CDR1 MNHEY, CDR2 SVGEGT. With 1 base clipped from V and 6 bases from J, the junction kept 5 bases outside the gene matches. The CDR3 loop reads CASSYLGQGSDTQYF. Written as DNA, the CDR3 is TGTGCCAGCAGTTACTTAGGACAGGGGAGCGATACGCAGTATTTT.

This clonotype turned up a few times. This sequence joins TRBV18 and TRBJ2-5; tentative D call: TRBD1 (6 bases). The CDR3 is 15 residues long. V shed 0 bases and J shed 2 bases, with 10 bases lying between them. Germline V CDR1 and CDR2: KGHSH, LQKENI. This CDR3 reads CASSPPGTIQETQYF. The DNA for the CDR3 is TGTGCCAGCTCACCACCCGGGACAATTCAAGAGACCCAGTACTTC.

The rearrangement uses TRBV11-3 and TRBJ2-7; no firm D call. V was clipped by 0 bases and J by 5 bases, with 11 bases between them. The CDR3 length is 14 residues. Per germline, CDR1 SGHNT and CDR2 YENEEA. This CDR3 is CASSLESGTHEQYF. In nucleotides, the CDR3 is TGTGCCAGCAGCTTAGAGTCAGGAACCCACGAGCAGTACTTC. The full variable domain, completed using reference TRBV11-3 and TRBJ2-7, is EAGVVQSPRYKIIEKKQPVAFWCNPISGHNTLYWYLQNLGQGPELLIRYENEEAVDDSQLPKDRFSAERLKGVDSTLKIQPAELGDSAVYLCASSLESGTHEQYFGPGTRLTVT.

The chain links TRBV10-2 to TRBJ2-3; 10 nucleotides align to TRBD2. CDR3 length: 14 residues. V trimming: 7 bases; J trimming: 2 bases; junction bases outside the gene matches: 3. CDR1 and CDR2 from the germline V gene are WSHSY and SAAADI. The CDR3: CASTGTSVTDTQYF. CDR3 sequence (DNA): TGCGCCAGCACGGGGACTAGCGTCACAGATACGCAGTATTTT.

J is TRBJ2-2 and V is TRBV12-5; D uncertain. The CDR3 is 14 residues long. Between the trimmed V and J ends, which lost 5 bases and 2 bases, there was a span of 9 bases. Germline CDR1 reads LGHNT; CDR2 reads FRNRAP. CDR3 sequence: CASGILPNTGELFF. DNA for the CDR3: TGTGCTAGTGGTATCCTCCCAAACACCGGGGAGCTGTTTTTT.

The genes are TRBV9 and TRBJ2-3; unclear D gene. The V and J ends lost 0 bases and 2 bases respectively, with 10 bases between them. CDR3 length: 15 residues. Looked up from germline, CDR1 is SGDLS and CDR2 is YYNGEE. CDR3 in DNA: TGTGCCAGCAGCGTAGATAACAGATACACAGATACGCAGTATTTT. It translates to CASSVDNRYTDTQYF.

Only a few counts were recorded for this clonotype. CDR3: CASKKGARDTQYF. For the CDR3, the DNA is TGTGCCAGCAAGAAGGGGGCAAGAGATACGCAGTATTTT. This chain connects TRBV6-2 or TRBV6-3 to TRBJ2-3; 7 nucleotides align to TRBD1. Germline CDR1 is MNHEY and CDR2 is SVGEGT. The CDR3 runs to 13 residues. After removal of 7 bases from V and 5 bases from J, the junction contained 6 bases not matched to a gene.

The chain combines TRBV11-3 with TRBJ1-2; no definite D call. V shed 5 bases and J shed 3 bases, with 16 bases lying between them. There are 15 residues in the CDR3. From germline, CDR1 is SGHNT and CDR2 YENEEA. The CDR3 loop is CASSPRGGRDYGYTF. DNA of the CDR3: TGTGCCAGCAGCCCCCGAGGAGGGCGGGACTATGGCTACACCTTC.

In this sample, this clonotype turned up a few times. The CDR3 region has the DNA TGTGCCAGCTCACCGTGGACAGGGTCCGATGAGCAGTTCTTC. Protein sequence: CASSPWTGSDEQFF. The rearrangement links TRBV18 to TRBJ2-1; 8 nucleotides agree with TRBD1. The CDR3 extends over 14 amino acids. With V trimmed by 3 bases and J by 8 bases, 6 bases remained unmatched. Germline V gives CDR1 KGHSH, CDR2 LQKENI.

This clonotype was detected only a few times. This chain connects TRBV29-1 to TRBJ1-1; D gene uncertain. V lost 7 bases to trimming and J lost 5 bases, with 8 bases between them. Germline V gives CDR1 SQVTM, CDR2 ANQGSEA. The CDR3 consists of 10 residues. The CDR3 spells CSAIVTEAFF. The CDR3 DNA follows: TGCAGCGCCATAGTAACTGAAGCTTTCTTT.

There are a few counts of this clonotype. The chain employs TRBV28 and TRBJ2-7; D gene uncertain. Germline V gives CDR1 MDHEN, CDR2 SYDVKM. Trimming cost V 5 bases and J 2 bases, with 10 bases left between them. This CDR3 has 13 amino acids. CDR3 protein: CASSPTLTYEQYF. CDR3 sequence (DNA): TGTGCCAGCAGTCCTACCCTCACCTACGAGCAGTACTTC.

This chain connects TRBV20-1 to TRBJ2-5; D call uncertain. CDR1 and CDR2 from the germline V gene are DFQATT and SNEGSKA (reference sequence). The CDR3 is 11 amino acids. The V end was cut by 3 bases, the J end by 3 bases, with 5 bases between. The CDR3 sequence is CSASGEETQYF. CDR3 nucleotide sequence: TGCAGTGCTAGTGGCGAAGAGACCCAGTACTTC.

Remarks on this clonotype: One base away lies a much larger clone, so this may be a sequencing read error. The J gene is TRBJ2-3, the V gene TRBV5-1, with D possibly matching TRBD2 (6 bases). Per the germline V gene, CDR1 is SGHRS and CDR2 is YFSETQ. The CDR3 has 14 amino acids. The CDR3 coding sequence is TGCGCCAGCAGAGCGGGCCCTACCACAGAGACGCAGTATTTT. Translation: CASRAGPTTETQYF.